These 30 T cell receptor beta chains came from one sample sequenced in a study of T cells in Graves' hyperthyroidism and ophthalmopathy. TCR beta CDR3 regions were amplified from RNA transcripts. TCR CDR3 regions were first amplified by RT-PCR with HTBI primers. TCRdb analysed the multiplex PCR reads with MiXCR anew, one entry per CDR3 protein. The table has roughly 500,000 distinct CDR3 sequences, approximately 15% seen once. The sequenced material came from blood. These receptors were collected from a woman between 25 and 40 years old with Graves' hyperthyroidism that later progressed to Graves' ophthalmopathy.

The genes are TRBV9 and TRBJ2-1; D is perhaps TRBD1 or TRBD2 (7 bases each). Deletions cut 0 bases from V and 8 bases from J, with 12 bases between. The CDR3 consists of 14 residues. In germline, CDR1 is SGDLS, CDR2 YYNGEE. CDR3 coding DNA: TGTGCCAGCAGCGTAGAGGGGGCGGGGGATGAGCAGTTCTTC. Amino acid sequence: CASSVEGAGDEQFF.

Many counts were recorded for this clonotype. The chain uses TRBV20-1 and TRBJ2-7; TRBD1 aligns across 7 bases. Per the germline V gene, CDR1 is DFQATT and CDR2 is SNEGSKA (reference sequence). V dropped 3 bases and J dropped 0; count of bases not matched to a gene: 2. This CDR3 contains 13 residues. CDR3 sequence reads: CSARAGGSYEQYF. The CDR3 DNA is TGCAGTGCTAGGGCAGGGGGCTCCTACGAGCAGTACTTC.

CDR3 in amino acids: CAWSVGSAGELFF. The DNA of the CDR3 is TGTGCCTGGAGTGTTGGTAGCGCCGGGGAGCTGTTTTTT. This chain joins TRBV30 and TRBJ2-2; possible D gene TRBD2, 5 bases. The CDR3 loop spans 13 amino acids. The V and J ends lost 0 bases and 6 bases respectively, with 8 bases between them. Per germline, CDR1 GTSNPN and CDR2 SVGIG (reference sequence).

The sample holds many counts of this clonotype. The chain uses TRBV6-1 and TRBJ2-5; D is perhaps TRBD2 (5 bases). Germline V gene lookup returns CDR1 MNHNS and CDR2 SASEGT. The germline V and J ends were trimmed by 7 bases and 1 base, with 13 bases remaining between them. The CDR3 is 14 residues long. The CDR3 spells CASMWRIPQETQYF. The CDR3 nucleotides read TGTGCCAGCATGTGGAGGATCCCCCAAGAGACCCAGTACTTC.

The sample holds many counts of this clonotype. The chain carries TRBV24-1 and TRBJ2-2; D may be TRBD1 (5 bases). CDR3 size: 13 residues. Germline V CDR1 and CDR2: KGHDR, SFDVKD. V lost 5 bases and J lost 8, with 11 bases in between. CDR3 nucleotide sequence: TGTGCCACCAGTGGTCCACAGGTTGGGGAGCTGTTTTTT. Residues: CATSGPQVGELFF.

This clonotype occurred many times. The DNA for the CDR3 is TGCAGTGCTGCCTCAAGAGGCTACGAGCAGTACTTC. Protein product: CSAASRGYEQYF. This chain connects TRBV20-1 to TRBJ2-7; D is ambiguous. V lost 5 bases and J 3 bases, leaving 11 bases between the germline ends. Germline V CDR1 and CDR2: DFQATT, SNEGSKA (reference sequence). CDR3 length: 12 amino acids.

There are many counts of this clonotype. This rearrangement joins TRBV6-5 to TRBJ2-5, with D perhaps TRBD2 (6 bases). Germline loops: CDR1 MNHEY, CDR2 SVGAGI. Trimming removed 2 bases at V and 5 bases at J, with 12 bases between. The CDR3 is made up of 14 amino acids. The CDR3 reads CASSYRAGLETQYF. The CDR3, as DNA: TGTGCCAGCAGTTACAGGGCGGGATTGGAGACCCAGTACTTC.

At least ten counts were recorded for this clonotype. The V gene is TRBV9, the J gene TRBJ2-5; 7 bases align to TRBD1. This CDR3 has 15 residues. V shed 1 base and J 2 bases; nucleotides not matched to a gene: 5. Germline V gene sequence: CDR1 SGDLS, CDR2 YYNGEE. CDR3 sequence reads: CASSVIGTAQETQYF. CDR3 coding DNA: TGTGCCAGCAGCGTAATAGGGACAGCGCAAGAGACCCAGTACTTC.

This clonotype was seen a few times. The CDR3 loop reads CASRSGRANVNEQFF. The CDR3 DNA reads TGTGCCAGCCGGAGCGGGAGGGCCAATGTGAATGAGCAGTTCTTC. The V call is TRBV6-2 or TRBV6-3, the J call TRBJ2-1; 10 positions match TRBD2. The CDR3 covers 15 residues. Unmatched junction bases numbered 11, after V lost 8 bases and J lost 7 bases. The V gene's germline CDR1 is MNHEY and CDR2 SVGEGT.

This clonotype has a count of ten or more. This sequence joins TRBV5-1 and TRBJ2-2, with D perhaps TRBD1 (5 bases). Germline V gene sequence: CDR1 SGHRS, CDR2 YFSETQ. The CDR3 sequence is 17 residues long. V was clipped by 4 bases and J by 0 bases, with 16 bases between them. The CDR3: CASSRKQGVPNTGELFF. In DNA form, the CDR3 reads TGCGCCAGCAGCCGGAAGCAAGGGGTACCGAACACCGGGGAGCTGTTTTTT.

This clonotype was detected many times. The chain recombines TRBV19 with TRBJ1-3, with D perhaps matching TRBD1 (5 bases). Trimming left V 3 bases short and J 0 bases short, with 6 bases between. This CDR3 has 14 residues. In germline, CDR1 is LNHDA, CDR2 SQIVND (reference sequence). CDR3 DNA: TGTGCCAGTAGTATGACAGTCTCTGGAAACACCATATATTTT. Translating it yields CASSMTVSGNTIYF. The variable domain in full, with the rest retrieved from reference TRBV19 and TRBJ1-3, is DGGITQSPKYLFRKEGQNVTLSCEQNLNHDAMYWYRQDPGQGLRLIYYSQIVNDFQKGDIAEGYSVSREKKESFPLTVTSAQKNPTAFYLCASSMTVSGNTIYFGEGSWLTVV.

CDR3 protein: CASSTTATYNSPLHF. CDR3 coding DNA: TGTGCCAGCAGCACGACGGCCACCTATAATTCACCCCTCCACTTT. This chain links TRBV7-9 with TRBJ1-6; unclear D gene. V shed 5 bases and J shed 2 bases, with 10 bases lying between them. From germline, CDR1 is SEHNR and CDR2 FQNEAQ (reference sequence). The CDR3 has 15 residues.

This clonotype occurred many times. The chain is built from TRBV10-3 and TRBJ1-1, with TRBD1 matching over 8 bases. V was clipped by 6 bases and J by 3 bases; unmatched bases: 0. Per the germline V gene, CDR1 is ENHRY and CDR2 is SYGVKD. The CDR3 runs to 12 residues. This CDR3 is CAIRGQDTEAFF. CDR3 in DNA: TGTGCCATCAGGGGACAGGACACTGAAGCTTTCTTT.

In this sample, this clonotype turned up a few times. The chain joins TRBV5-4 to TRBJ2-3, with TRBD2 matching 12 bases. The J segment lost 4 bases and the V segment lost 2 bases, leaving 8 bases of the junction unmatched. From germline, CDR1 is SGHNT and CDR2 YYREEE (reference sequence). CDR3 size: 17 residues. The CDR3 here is CASSFPPSGRAADTQYF. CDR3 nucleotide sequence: TGTGCCAGCAGCTTTCCCCCTAGCGGGAGGGCCGCAGATACGCAGTATTTT.

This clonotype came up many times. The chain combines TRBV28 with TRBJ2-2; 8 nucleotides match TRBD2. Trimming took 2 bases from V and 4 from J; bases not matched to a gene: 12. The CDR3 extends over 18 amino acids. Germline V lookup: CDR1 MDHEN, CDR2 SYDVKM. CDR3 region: CASSLTRGAGAGTGELFF. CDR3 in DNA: TGTGCCAGCAGTTTAACTCGGGGAGCGGGAGCCGGCACCGGGGAGCTGTTTTTT.

The DNA for the CDR3 is TGTGCCAGCAGCTTAGGGACCTCGGCGGGAGGGTATAGCACAGATACGCAGTATTTT. Translated, it gives CASSLGTSAGGYSTDTQYF. V and J are TRBV11-1 and TRBJ2-3, with 9 bases matching TRBD2. This CDR3 contains 19 residues. The J segment lost 0 bases and the V segment lost 1 base, leaving 11 bases of the junction unmatched. The germline CDR1 and CDR2 sequences are SGHAT and FQDESV (reference sequence).

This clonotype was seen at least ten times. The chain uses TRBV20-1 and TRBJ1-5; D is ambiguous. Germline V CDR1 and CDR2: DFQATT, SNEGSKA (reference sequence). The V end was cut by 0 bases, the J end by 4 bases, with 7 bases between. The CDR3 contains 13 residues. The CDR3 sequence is CSARDTWNQPQHF. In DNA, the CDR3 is TGCAGTGCTAGAGATACGTGGAATCAGCCCCAGCATTTT.

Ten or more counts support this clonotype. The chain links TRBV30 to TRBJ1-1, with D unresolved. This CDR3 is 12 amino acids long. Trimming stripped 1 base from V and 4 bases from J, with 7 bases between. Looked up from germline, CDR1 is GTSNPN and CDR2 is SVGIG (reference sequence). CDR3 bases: TGTGCCTGGAGTGAACGGTCCACTGAAGCTTTCTTT. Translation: CAWSERSTEAFF.

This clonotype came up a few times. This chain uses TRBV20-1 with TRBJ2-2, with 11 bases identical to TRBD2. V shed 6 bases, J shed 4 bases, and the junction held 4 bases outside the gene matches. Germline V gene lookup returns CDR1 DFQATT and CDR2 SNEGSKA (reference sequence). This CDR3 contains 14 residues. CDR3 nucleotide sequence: TGCAGTGCGTCTACTAGCGGGGGCACCGGGGAGCTGTTTTTT. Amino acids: CSASTSGGTGELFF.

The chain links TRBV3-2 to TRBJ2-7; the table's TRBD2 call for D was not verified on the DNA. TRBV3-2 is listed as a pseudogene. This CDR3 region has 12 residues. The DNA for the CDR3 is TGTGCCAGCAGCGAAGGGGCCATCGAGCAGTACTTC. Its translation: CASSEGAIEQYF.

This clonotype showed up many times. The CDR3 nucleotides read TGTGCCAGCAGCTCAGAGGGGGATACGCAGTATTTT. Amino acid sequence: CASSSEGDTQYF. The gene calls are TRBV7-9 and TRBJ2-3; D possibly uses TRBD1 or TRBD2 (5 bases each). V was pared by 4 bases and J by 6 bases, with 8 bases between. The length of the CDR3 is 12 residues. Germline CDR1 and CDR2: SEHNR and FQNEAQ (reference sequence).

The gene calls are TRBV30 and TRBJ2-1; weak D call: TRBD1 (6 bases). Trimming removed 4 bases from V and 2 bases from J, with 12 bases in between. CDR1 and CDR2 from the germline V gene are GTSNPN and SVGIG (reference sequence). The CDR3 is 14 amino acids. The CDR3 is CAWKVGGPYNEQFF. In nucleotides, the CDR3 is TGTGCCTGGAAGGTAGGGGGTCCCTACAATGAGCAGTTCTTC.

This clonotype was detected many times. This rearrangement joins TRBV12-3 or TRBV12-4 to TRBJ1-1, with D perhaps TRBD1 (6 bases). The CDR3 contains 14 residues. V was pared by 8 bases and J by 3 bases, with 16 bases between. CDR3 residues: CASSKGDSDTEAFF. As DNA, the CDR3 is TGTGCCAGCTCGAAGGGGGATTCGGACACTGAAGCTTTCTTT.

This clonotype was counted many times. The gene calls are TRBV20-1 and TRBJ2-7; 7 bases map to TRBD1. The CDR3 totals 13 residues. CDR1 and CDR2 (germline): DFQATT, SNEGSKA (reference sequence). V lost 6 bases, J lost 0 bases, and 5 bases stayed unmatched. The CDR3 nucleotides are TGCAGTGCGCAGACAGGGAGCTCCTACGAGCAGTACTTC. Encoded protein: CSAQTGSSYEQYF.

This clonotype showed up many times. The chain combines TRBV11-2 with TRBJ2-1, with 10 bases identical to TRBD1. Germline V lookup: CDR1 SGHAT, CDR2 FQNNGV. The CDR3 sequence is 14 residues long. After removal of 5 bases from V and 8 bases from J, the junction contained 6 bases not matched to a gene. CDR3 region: CASSIGTGEHEQFF. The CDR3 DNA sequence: TGTGCCAGCAGCATAGGGACAGGGGAACATGAGCAGTTCTTC. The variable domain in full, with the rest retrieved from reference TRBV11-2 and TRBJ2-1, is EAGVAQSPRYKIIEKRQSVAFWCNPISGHATLYWYQQILGQGPKLLIQFQNNGVVDDSQLPKDRFSAERLKGVDSTLKIQPAKLEDSAVYLCASSIGTGEHEQFFGPGTRLTVL.

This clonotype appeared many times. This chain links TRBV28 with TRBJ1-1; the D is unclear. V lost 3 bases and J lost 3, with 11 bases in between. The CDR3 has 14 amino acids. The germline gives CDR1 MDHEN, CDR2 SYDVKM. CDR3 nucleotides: TGTGCCAGCAGTTTCCCGACACATTACACTGAAGCTTTCTTT. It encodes CASSFPTHYTEAFF.

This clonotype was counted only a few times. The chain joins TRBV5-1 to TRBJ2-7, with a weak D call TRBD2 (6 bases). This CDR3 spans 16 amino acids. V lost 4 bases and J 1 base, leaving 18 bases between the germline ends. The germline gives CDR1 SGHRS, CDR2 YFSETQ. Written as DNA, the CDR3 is TGCGCCAGCAGCCAATCACGGGACTCCTTTTCCTACGAGCAGTACTTC. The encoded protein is CASSQSRDSFSYEQYF.

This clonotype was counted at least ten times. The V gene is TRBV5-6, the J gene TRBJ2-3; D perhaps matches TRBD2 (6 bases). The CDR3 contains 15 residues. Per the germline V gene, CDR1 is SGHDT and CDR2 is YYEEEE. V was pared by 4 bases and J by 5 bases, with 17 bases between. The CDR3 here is CASSLQTGVGDTQYF. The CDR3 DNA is TGTGCCAGCAGCCTTCAAACGGGAGTGGGAGATACGCAGTATTTT.

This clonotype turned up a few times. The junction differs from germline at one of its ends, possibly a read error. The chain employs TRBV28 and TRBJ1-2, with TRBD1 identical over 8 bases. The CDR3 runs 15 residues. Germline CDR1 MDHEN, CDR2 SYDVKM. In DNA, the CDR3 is TGTGCCAACAGTTTAAGGACAGGGAGACACAATGGCTACACCTTC. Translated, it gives CANSLRTGRHNGYTF.

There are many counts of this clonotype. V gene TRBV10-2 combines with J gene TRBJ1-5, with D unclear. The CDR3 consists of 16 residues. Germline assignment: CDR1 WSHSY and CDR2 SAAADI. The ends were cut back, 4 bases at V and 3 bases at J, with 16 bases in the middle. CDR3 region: CASSAQAPRVNQPQHF. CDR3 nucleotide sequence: TGCGCCAGCAGTGCCCAAGCCCCTCGAGTCAATCAGCCCCAGCATTTT.